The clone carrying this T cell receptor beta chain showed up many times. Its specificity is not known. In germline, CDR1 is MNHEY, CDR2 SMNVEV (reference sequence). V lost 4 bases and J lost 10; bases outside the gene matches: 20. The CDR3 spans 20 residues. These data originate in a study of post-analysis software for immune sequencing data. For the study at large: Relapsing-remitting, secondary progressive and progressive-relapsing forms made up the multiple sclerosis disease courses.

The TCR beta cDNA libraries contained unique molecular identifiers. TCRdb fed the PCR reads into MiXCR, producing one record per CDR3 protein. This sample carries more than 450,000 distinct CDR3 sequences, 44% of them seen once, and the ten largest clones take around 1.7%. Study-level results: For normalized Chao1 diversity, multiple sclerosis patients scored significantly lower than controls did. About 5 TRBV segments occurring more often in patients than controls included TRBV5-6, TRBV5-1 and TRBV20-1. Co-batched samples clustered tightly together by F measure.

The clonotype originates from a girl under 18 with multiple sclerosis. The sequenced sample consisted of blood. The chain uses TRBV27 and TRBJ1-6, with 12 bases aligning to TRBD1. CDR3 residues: CASSSLPGTGGKALGSPLHF. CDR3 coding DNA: TGTGCCAGCAGTTCCCTACCCGGGACAGGGGGCAAGGCCCTCGGATCACCCCTCCACTTT.